This is a list of T cell receptor beta chains from one sample in a study of breast tumors, draining lymph nodes, adjacent tissues. TCRdb recomputed calls from the multiplex PCR reads with MiXCR, one row per CDR3 protein. The sample includes approximately 90,000 distinct CDR3 sequences, over 25% of them seen just once. The sample was axillary lymph node tissue. Receptor source: a female donor with breast cancer. Some clones in this sample may be carry-over from other donors' samples. Both conserved end residues are part of each CDR3. D genes are given only for firm matches. Size tells how often a clone was seen (once, few, many) or the class of an expanded clone, and some rows leave it out.

v_call,j_call,clone_size,d_call,cdr3_nt,cdr3_aa
TRBV5-4,TRBJ2-1,many,.,TGTGCCAGCAGCTTGGACCCGGGCTACAATGAGCAGTTCTTC,CASSLDPGYNEQFF
TRBV6-4,TRBJ1-2,many,.,TGTGCCAGCAGTCACCCCGAGGGCTATGGCTACACCTTC,CASSHPEGYGYTF
TRBV9,TRBJ2-7,.,TRBD2,TGTGCCAGCAGCGCAACCGGGACTAGCGGCTACGAGCAGTACTTC,CASSATGTSGYEQYF
TRBV29-1,TRBJ2-7,.,.,TGCAGCACGAACTCCTACGAGCAGTACTTC,CSTNSYEQYF
TRBV7-2,TRBJ2-1,many,.,TGTGCCAGCAGCTTAGGAGTACTGGTCTCCCGGAGCTCCTACAATGAGCAGTTCTTC,CASSLGVLVSRSSYNEQFF
TRBV6-2/TRBV6-3,TRBJ2-2,many,TRBD2,TGTGCCAGCCAGCGGGAGGGGGCGTCGAGAGCCGGGGAGCTGTTTTTT,CASQREGASRAGELFF
TRBV19,TRBJ1-5,many,TRBD1,TGTGCCAGTAGTCCCGGACAGGTGGGTCAGCCCCAGCATTTT,CASSPGQVGQPQHF
TRBV6-5,TRBJ2-7,many,TRBD1,TGTGCCAGCAGTCCCCTCGGACAGGGGGGCTACGAGCAGTACTTC,CASSPLGQGGYEQYF
TRBV15,TRBJ2-5,many,.,TGTGCCACCAGCAGGGGATCCCAAGAGACCCAGTACTTC,CATSRGSQETQYF
TRBV6-1,TRBJ1-2,once,.,TGTGCCAGCAGTCAGGCGGGCCAGAGAGGCCACACCTTC,CASSQAGQRGHTF
TRBV14,TRBJ2-2,many,.,TGTGCCAGCAGCCAAGATTGGGGGAACACCGGGGAGCTGTTTTTT,CASSQDWGNTGELFF
TRBV6-6,TRBJ1-2,many,TRBD1,TGTGCCAGCAGTCACTCGGGGACAGAAAGGGGCTACACCTTC,CASSHSGTERGYTF
TRBV7-9,TRBJ1-5,many,.,TGTGCCAGCAGCTTAAGTGACATGGGAGGCAATCAGCCCCAGCATTTT,CASSLSDMGGNQPQHF
TRBV5-1,TRBJ2-3,.,TRBD1,TGCGCCAGCAGCTTGGAGGGCAGGGGGAGTACAGATGCGCAGTATTTT,CASSLEGRGSTDAQYF
TRBV11-1,TRBJ2-5,many,.,TGTGCCAGCAGCTTAGGGAACAATCAAGAGACCCAGTACTTC,CASSLGNNQETQYF
TRBV20-1,TRBJ1-1,.,.,TGCAGTGCTAGAGATCCCGGGAGGGGGGAAGCTTTCTTT,CSARDPGRGEAFF
TRBV12-3/TRBV12-4,TRBJ1-2,many,.,TGTGCCAGCAGTTTGGGGGAGGTCGGTGGCTACACCTTC,CASSLGEVGGYTF
TRBV6-6,TRBJ1-5,.,.,TGTGCCAGCAGTTACGACAGAAATAGCAATCAGCCCCAGCATTTT,CASSYDRNSNQPQHF
TRBV9,TRBJ2-7,many,.,TGTGCCAGCAGCCGTGGGTCCTACGAGCAGTACTTC,CASSRGSYEQYF
TRBV7-2,TRBJ2-7,many,TRBD2,TGTGCCAGCAGCTTCTCCGGGACTAGCGGGAGGGCCAGGCCCTACGAGCAGTACTTC,CASSFSGTSGRARPYEQYF
TRBV7-8,TRBJ2-2,many,TRBD2,TGTGCCAGCAGCTTAAGTCATGTGGCTAGCGGGAGTAGGGTCGGGGAGCTGTTTTTT,CASSLSHVASGSRVGELFF
TRBV14,TRBJ2-7,many,.,TGTGCCAGCAGCAATGATAACTACGAGCAGTACTTC,CASSNDNYEQYF
TRBV28,TRBJ1-2,many,.,TGTGCCAGCAGTTTGGACGGAACCTATGGCTACACCTTC,CASSLDGTYGYTF
TRBV19,TRBJ1-1,.,.,TGTGCCAGTGGAAGCGACAGGCTTGAGACTGAAGCTTTCTTT,CASGSDRLETEAFF
TRBV9,TRBJ1-2,many,.,TGTGCCAGCAGACCGGGGGGCGGCTATGGCTACACCTTC,CASRPGGGYGYTF
TRBV6-2/TRBV6-3,TRBJ1-4,many,TRBD1,TGTGCCAGCAGTGGCGACTTTGGCAGGGGGCGGCTGGATACTGAAAAACTGTTTTTT,CASSGDFGRGRLDTEKLFF
TRBV5-5,TRBJ2-3,.,TRBD2,TGTGCCAGCAGCTTGGACGGCGCACGCGCGGGGGTGAGCGCAGATACGCAGTATTTT,CASSLDGARAGVSADTQYF
TRBV12-3/TRBV12-4,TRBJ2-1,many,.,TGTGCCAGCAGTCCGGGGGATAGCGATGAGCAGTTCTTC,CASSPGDSDEQFF
TRBV12-3/TRBV12-4,TRBJ2-3,many,TRBD1,TGTGCCAGCAGCCTCTCCGGGACAGGGGCAGATACGCAGTATTTT,CASSLSGTGADTQYF
TRBV7-2,TRBJ2-2,many,.,TGTGCCAGCAGCTTAGGGGTAGTGGCGAACACCGGGGAGCTGTTTTTT,CASSLGVVANTGELFF
TRBV6-5,TRBJ1-1,.,.,TGTGCCAGCAGTTACCGGACAGTGAACACTGAAGCTTTCTTT,CASSYRTVNTEAFF
TRBV9,TRBJ2-7,.,.,TGTGGCAGCAGCGTAGGACCTCCCTACGAGCAGTACTTC,CGSSVGPPYEQYF
TRBV11-3,TRBJ2-3,many,.,TGTGCCAGCAGCTTAGGAGGGGCTAGCACAGATACGCAGTATTTT,CASSLGGASTDTQYF
TRBV4-1,TRBJ2-3,many,.,TGCGCCAGCAGCCAACGACTAGGCACAGATACGCAGTATTTT,CASSQRLGTDTQYF
TRBV28,TRBJ1-2,many,.,TGTGCCAGCAGTCTCCCCCCCACCTATGGCTACACCTTC,CASSLPPTYGYTF
TRBV10-1,TRBJ1-3,many,.,TGCGCCAGCAGATTGGTGGGGGGTCCCGGAAACACCATATATTTT,CASRLVGGPGNTIYF
TRBV5-1,TRBJ2-7,.,.,.,CDSSFYICSATRVYEQYF
TRBV7-9,TRBJ2-3,many,.,TGTGCCAGCAGCTTTACAGGGTTGGGAGATACGCAGTATTTT,CASSFTGLGDTQYF
TRBV28,TRBJ1-2,many,.,TGTGCCAGCAGGACTTCGGGGATTCCTATCTATGGCTACACCTTC,CASRTSGIPIYGYTF
TRBV5-5,TRBJ2-2,many,TRBD2,TGTGCCAGCAGCTTGGGCGGGAGGGCCGGGGAGCTGTTTTTT,CASSLGGRAGELFF
TRBV6-5,TRBJ2-3,.,.,TGTGCCAGCCGGCACCCCAATTCCCCAGATACGCAGTATTTT,CASRHPNSPDTQYF
TRBV29-1,TRBJ2-1,many,TRBD2,TGCAGCGTTGGCGGACTAGCGGCTTCGATCCACAATGAGCAGTTCTTC,CSVGGLAASIHNEQFF
TRBV7-8,TRBJ1-5,many,.,TGTGCCAGCAGCTTCCAGGTGAATCAGCCCCAGCATTTT,CASSFQVNQPQHF
TRBV5-5,TRBJ2-2,.,TRBD2,TGTGCCAGCAGAAAGGATGGGACTAGCGGGGAGCTGTTTTTT,CASRKDGTSGELFF
TRBV12-3/TRBV12-4,TRBJ2-7,few,.,TGTGCCAGCAGTCTCACGGGTTACGGGCAGTACTTC,CASSLTGYGQYF
TRBV19,TRBJ1-1,.,.,TGTGCCAGTAGTAATCAGGCTATGAACACTGAAGCTTTCTTT,CASSNQAMNTEAFF
TRBV2,TRBJ2-7,many,TRBD1,TGTGCCAGCAGTCTGACAGGGGTGTGGGAGCAGTACTTC,CASSLTGVWEQYF
TRBV7-9,TRBJ2-1,many,TRBD2,TGTGCCAACATCCCAGCGGGAGGCTCCTACAATGAGCAGTTCTTC,CANIPAGGSYNEQFF
TRBV6-6,TRBJ2-1,many,TRBD2,TGTGCCAGCAGTTACCCTAGCGGGAGCGGTGAGCAGTTCTTC,CASSYPSGSGEQFF
TRBV5-6,TRBJ2-3,many,.,TGTGCCAGCAGCCCGGGGCTAAGCAAGGGGGATACGCAGTATTTT,CASSPGLSKGDTQYF
TRBV20-1,TRBJ2-1,many,TRBD1,TGCAGTGCCAACCTGGACAGGGGATTGGATGAGCAGTTCTTC,CSANLDRGLDEQFF
TRBV4-2,TRBJ1-4,.,.,TGTGCCAGCAGCCGGTCAGGCGGGATACTTAATGAAAAACTGTTTTTT,CASSRSGGILNEKLFF
TRBV24-1,TRBJ1-2,.,TRBD1,TGTGCCACCAGTGAGGGACAGGGAACCTATGGCTACACCTTC,CATSEGQGTYGYTF
TRBV7-2,TRBJ1-6,many,.,TGTGCCAGCAGCGCCCCGTCAGGGAGCACCTATAATTCACCCCTCCACTTT,CASSAPSGSTYNSPLHF
TRBV20-1,TRBJ2-3,many,.,TGCAGTGCTAATCCTGGGGACACAGATACGCAGTATTTT,CSANPGDTDTQYF